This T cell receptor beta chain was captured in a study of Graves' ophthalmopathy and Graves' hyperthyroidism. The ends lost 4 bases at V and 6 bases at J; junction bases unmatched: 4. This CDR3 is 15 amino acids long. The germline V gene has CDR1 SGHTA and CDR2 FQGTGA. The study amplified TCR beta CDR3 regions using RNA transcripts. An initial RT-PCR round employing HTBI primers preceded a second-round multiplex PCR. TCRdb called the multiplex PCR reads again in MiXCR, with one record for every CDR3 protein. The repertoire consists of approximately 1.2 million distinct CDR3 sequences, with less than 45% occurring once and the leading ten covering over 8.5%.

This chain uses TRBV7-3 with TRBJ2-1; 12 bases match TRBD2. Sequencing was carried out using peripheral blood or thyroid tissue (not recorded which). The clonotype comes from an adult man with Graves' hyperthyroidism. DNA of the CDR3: TGTGCCAGCAGCTCCGGACTAGCGGGAACCAATGAGCAGTTCTTC. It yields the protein CASSSGLAGTNEQFF.